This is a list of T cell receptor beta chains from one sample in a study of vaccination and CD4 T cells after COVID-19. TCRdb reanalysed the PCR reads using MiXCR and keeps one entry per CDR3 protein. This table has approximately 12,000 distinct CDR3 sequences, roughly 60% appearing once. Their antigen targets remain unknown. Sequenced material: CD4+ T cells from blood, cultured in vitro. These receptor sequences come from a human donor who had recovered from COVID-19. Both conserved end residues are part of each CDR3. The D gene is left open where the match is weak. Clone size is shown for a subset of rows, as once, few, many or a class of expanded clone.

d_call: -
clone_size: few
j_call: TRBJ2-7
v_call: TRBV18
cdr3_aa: CASSPLNYEQYF
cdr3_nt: TGTGCCAGCTCACCACTAAACTACGAGCAGTACTTC

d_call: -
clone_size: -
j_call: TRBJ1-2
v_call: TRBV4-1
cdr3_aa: CASSQDPSGNYGYTF
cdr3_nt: TGCGCCAGCAGCCAAGATCCTTCGGGAAACTATGGCTACACCTTC

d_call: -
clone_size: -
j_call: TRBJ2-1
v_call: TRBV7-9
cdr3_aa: CASSPGLIYNEQFF
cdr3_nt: TGTGCCAGCAGCCCCGGGCTAATCTACAATGAGCAGTTCTTC

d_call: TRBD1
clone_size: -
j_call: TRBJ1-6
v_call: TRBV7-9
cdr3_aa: CASSLERWDSNSPLHF
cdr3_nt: TGTGCCAGCAGCTTAGAACGATGGGACAGTAATTCACCCCTCCACTTT

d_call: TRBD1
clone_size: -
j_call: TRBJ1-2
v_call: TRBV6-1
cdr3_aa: CASKTGNYGYTF
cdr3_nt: TGTGCCAGTAAGACAGGGAACTATGGCTACACCTTC

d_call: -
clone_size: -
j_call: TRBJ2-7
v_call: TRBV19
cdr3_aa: CASSPRRNDEQYF
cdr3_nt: TGTGCCAGTAGTCCCCGGCGGAACGACGAGCAGTACTTC

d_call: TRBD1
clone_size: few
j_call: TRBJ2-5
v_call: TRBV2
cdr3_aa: CASIRGQGGRETQYF
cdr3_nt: TGTGCCAGCATACGGGGACAGGGAGGGAGAGAGACCCAGTACTTC

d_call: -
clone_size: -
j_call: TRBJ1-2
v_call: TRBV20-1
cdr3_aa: CSARVLEGFHGYTF
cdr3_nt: TGCAGTGCTAGGGTTCTTGAGGGGTTCCATGGCTACACCTTC

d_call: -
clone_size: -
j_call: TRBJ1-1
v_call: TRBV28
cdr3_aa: CASRPTRNTEAFF
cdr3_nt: TGTGCCAGCAGACCCACACGGAACACTGAAGCTTTCTTT

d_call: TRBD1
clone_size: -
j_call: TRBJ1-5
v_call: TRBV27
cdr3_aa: CASRKFTGTGEVGQPQHF
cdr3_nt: TGTGCCAGCAGAAAGTTCACCGGGACAGGGGAAGTGGGTCAGCCCCAGCATTTT